This TCR beta chain was documented in a study of identical twins. Study results and caveats: Beta clonotypes that were abundant in cord blood contained fewer insertions, a pattern absent from memory repertoires. A partial confounding effect on zero-insertion analyses could come from invariant MAIT and iNKT cells.

TCRdb reprocessed the 5' RACE reads with MiXCR, giving one entry per CDR3 protein. The sample includes some 1,600,000 distinct CDR3 sequences, around 33% seen only once; the top ten take approximately 0.29%. In the case of this clonotype: The antigen is undetermined.

CDR1 is SEHNR, CDR2 FQNEAQ, per germline (reference sequence). V shed 7 bases, J shed 11 bases, and the junction held 8 bases outside the gene matches. This CDR3 is built from 13 residues. Sequenced material: cord blood. The chain uses TRBV7-9 and TRBJ2-5; 12 positions agree with TRBD2. The receptor was derived from a newborn girl in good health. The CDR3 is CASTRTSGTEQYF. CDR3 bases: TGTGCCAGCACCCGGACTAGCGGGACAGAGCAGTACTTC.